This TCR beta chain was captured by sequencing in a study of shared clonotypes between healthy human individuals. On the study more broadly: Sampling drew on donors who were a couple of women and a few men aged 18 to 49. Researchers assigned three CD4 naive, three CD4 memory, two CD8 naive and one CD8 memory plate to each donor.

Over several immunoSEQ plates, each subset's genomic DNA was distributed in even portions. Only in-frame clones appear in the TCRdb table, and some are missing; sequencing was by immunoSEQ multiplex PCR. Of millions of clones in the sample, roughly 95% were seen once. Deletions cut 6 bases from V and 7 bases from J, with 13 bases between. In germline, CDR1 is GTSNPN, CDR2 SVGIG (reference sequence). The CDR3 loop spans 13 amino acids. The chain links TRBV30 to TRBJ1-6, with a possible D match to TRBD1 (6 bases). Sequenced: naive CD4+ T cells sorted from blood. Subset specified: CD45RA+ positively selected. The sequence was obtained from a man between 18 and 29 years old in good health. CDR3 DNA: TGTGCCTGCCCAGGTCAGGGGAATTCACCCCTCCACTTT. Translation: CACPGQGNSPLHF.